A selection of T cell receptor beta chains follows, all from one sample in a study of CD8+CD57+ T cells in acquired aplastic anemia. TCRdb passed the reads through MiXCR, listing each CDR3 protein once. This table holds 350,000 to 450,000 distinct CDR3 sequences, approximately 70% found once. Sequenced input: sorted CD4+, CD8+, or CD8+CD57+ T cells (not recorded which) from PBMCs. These receptors were obtained from a human donor in good health, serving as a control. Both conserved end residues are part of each CDR3. D genes are given only for firm matches. For some rows the clone size is stated as once, few or many, or as a class when expanded; others skip it.

>TRBV5-1|-|TRBD2|TRBJ2-7
TGCGCCAGCAGCTGGGAGGGGAAAACCTACGAGCAGTACTTC
CASSWEGKTYEQYF
>TRBV19|-|-|TRBJ2-7
-
CASSIGVEAGKQFFGQYF
>TRBV7-9|once|-|TRBJ1-5
TGTGCCAGCAGCCCCGGAAGATCTGGAAATCAGACACAGCATTTT
CASSPGRSGNQTQHF
>TRBV25-1|few|TRBD1|TRBJ1-6
TGTGCCAGCAAGCAGGGGGCGGTTAATTCACCCCTCCACTTT
CASKQGAVNSPLHF
>TRBV10-3|-|TRBD1|TRBJ2-1
TGTGCCATAGCAGGGGGACGAGGGGATGAGCAGTTCTTC
CAIAGGRGDEQFF
>TRBV6-2/TRBV6-3|many|-|TRBJ2-5
TGTGCCAGCGAACGGACAGCGGGGTTAGAGACCCAGTACTTC
CASERTAGLETQYF
>TRBV6-2/TRBV6-3|-|TRBD1|TRBJ2-1
TGTGCCAGCAGTTGGGACCGGGACAGGGGGAGTGATGAGCAGTTCTTC
CASSWDRDRGSDEQFF
>TRBV20-1|many|-|TRBJ1-1
TGCAGTGCTAGAAGGCAGCAGAACACTGAAGCTTTCTTT
CSARRQQNTEAFF
>TRBV5-1|-|-|TRBJ1-2
TGCGCCAGCAGCGGTAGGGGGGACTATGGTGGCTACACCTTC
CASSGRGDYGGYTF
>TRBV9|-|-|TRBJ2-3
TGTGCCAGCAGCGTGAGGACGGGACGGCCTAGCACAGATGCGCAGTATTTT
CASSVRTGRPSTDAQYF
>TRBV5-1|-|TRBD1|TRBJ1-2
TGCGCCAGCAGTCTCTACAGGGGTAACTATGGCTACACCTTC
CASSLYRGNYGYTF
>TRBV7-9|-|TRBD1|TRBJ2-7
TGTGCCAGCAGCTCTCCTGCGACAGGGGAGAGGTACGAGCAGTACTTC
CASSSPATGERYEQYF
>TRBV2|-|-|TRBJ1-1
TGTGCCAGCAGTATGACTCTGAACACTGAAGCTTTCTTT
CASSMTLNTEAFF
>TRBV5-4|-|TRBD2|TRBJ2-5
TGCGCCAGCTGCGGGACAGTGACTAGCGGGGTCCAAGAGACCCAGTACTTC
CASCGTVTSGVQETQYF
>TRBV20-1|-|-|TRBJ1-4
TGCAGTGCTAGAAAGGAGGGGAACACTGAACTGTTTTTT
CSARKEGNTELFF
>TRBV5-6|-|-|TRBJ1-6
TGTGCCAGCAGCTCAACAGGGAAGGGGATTTCACCCCTCCACTTT
CASSSTGKGISPLHF
>TRBV2|-|-|TRBJ2-3
TGTGCCATCAGTACGGTAGGGGGTACAGATACGCAGTATTTT
CAISTVGGTDTQYF
>TRBV9|-|-|TRBJ1-6
TGTGCCACCAGCCGAGAAGTGGTGAGACGACCAGTCCACTTT
CATSREVVRRPVHF
>TRBV15|once|-|TRBJ1-2
TGTGCCAGCAGCTTGGCCTCCGGGGGGGAAGGCTACACCTTC
CASSLASGGEGYTF
>TRBV5-5|-|TRBD2|TRBJ2-1
TGTGCCACCAGCTCCGGGAGTGGTAGCGGGGGGGATGAGCGGTTCTTC
CATSSGSGSGGDERFF
>TRBV6-6|few|-|TRBJ2-3
TGTGCCAGCAGGGTTACACAGTATTTT
CASRVTQYF
>TRBV15|-|-|TRBJ2-1
TGTGCCACCAGCAGGCCAGGGGCCTACAATGAGCAGTTCTTC
CATSRPGAYNEQFF
>TRBV19|-|-|TRBJ2-7
TGTGCCAGCAGTATCAAACGCGGGGGCGACGAGGAGCAGTTC
CASSIKRGGDEEQF
>TRBV5-1|once|TRBD1|TRBJ2-2
TGTGCTAGCAGCCTGGACAGGAGGACCGGGGAGCTGTTTTTT
CASSLDRRTGELFF
>TRBV15|-|-|TRBJ1-5
TGTGCCACCAGCAGACCAGGAGATTATAGCAATCAGCCCCAGCATTTT
CATSRPGDYSNQPQHF
>TRBV5-1|-|TRBD2|TRBJ2-7
TGCGCCAGCAGCTTGGCTAGCGGGGAGAGTGAGCAGTACTTC
CASSLASGESEQYF
>TRBV7-9|many|-|TRBJ1-1
TGTGCCAGCAGCTTAAGTCTGGGGGACACTGAAGCTTTCTTT
CASSLSLGDTEAFF
>TRBV7-2|-|-|TRBJ1-5
TGTGCCAGCAGTGTGACCGGGGGAAATGAACACCTGTATTTT
CASSVTGGNEHLYF
>TRBV5-4|-|-|TRBJ1-2
TGTGCCAGCAGCTTGTCTCGGGACGTCGGCTACACCTTC
CASSLSRDVGYTF
>TRBV9|once|-|TRBJ1-2
TGTGCCAGCAGCGTAGGAGCAGTAGCGGGGAATCTAACCTTC
CASSVGAVAGNLTF
>TRBV30|few|TRBD1|TRBJ2-4
TGTGCCTGGAGTGCCCACCGGGACAGAGCCAAAAACATTCAGTACTTC
CAWSAHRDRAKNIQYF
>TRBV9|-|-|TRBJ2-3
TGTGCCAGCAGCTTATCGCAAGGTTACACAGAAACGCAGTATTTT
CASSLSQGYTETQYF
>TRBV19|-|-|TRBJ1-1
TGTGCCGCTCGGGGAGACGTCCCGATCACTGAAGCTTTCTTT
CAARGDVPITEAFF
>TRBV10-3|once|-|TRBJ2-2
TGTGCCATCAGCGAGGACAGTTACTCCGGGGAGCTGTTTTTT
CAISEDSYSGELFF
>TRBV12-3/TRBV12-4|many|TRBD1|TRBJ1-2
TGTGCCAGCAGTTTGCTGGGACAGTATGGCTACACCTTC
CASSLLGQYGYTF
>TRBV7-2|-|-|TRBJ1-1
TGTGCCAGCACCCTAGAGCCGATCTATGGCTATGACTTCTTCTTT
CASTLEPIYGYDFFF
>TRBV7-3|-|-|TRBJ1-1
TGTGCCAGCAGCCCTTCGCGGGCCATAGAGACCCAGTACTTCTTT
CASSPSRAIETQYFF
>TRBV3-1|many|-|TRBJ2-2
TGTGCCAGCAGCCAAGATAACCCCTACTCAGGGGAGCTGTTTTTT
CASSQDNPYSGELFF
>TRBV2|once|TRBD1|TRBJ2-1
TGTGCCAGCAGTGTATTTTTCCAGGGGGCAGGGAATGAGCAGTTCTTC
CASSVFFQGAGNEQFF
>TRBV28|-|TRBD1|TRBJ1-3
TGTGCCAGCAGTACACAGGGGGCGGAGGACACCATATATTTT
CASSTQGAEDTIYF
>TRBV20-1|-|-|TRBJ2-7
TGCAGTGCTAGACCTGGATTAGCGGTACACTCCTACGAGCAGTACTTC
CSARPGLAVHSYEQYF
>TRBV9|-|-|TRBJ1-1
TGTGCCAGCAGCGTCGCCGGGACTGTAACCTACGAGCTCTTT
CASSVAGTVTYELF
>TRBV30|-|-|TRBJ2-7
TGTGCCTGGAGCGCAGGGGTATACGAGCAGTACTTC
CAWSAGVYEQYF
>TRBV7-9|-|-|TRBJ1-3
TGTGCCAGCAGCCCAACAAGAACAGTCTCATTAAACACCATATATTTT
CASSPTRTVSLNTIYF
>TRBV20-1|-|-|TRBJ1-6
TGCAGTGCTAGAGATTGGATTGGAAGTGCACCCCTCCACTTT
CSARDWIGSAPLHF